These T cell receptor beta chains were read from a single sample in a study of T cell responses to AZD1222 COVID-19 vaccine. Libraries were prepared by immunoSEQ multiplex PCR; TCRdb keeps only in-frame clonotypes and omits some of them. The sample holds roughly 270,000 clones, almost 95% seen once. Sequencing used peripheral blood, obtained 28 days after the second AZD1222 dose. These receptors were taken from an adult who received the AZD1222 COVID-19 vaccine. Each CDR3 is given with its conserved first and last residue. A D gene is named only where the DNA matches it firmly. Part of the rows lack a size; the others show once, few, many or a class for expanded clones.

size	V	J	D	DNA	CDR3
.	TRBV7-2	TRBJ1-3	.	TGTGCCAGCAGCTTATCGGGGGGCGGAACTACCGGGTCTGGAAACACCATATATTTT	CASSLSGGGTTGSGNTIYF
once	TRBV5-4	TRBJ2-5	TRBD2	TGTGCCAGCAGCTCGACTAGCGGGAGTAGGGAGACCCAGTACTTC	CASSSTSGSRETQYF
once	TRBV28	TRBJ1-2	.	TGTGCCAGCAGTTGGGGGAATTATGGCTACACCTTC	CASSWGNYGYTF
.	TRBV5-4	TRBJ1-2	.	TGTGCCAGCAGCTCTATTCAGGAGGGCTATGGCTACACCTTC	CASSSIQEGYGYTF
.	TRBV27	TRBJ1-2	.	TGTGCCAGCACCCAAGGTGTGGGGTCCGGCTACACCTTC	CASTQGVGSGYTF
.	TRBV2	TRBJ1-3	.	TGTGCCAGCAGTGAACGGCGGGAAGGAAACACCATATATTTT	CASSERREGNTIYF
.	TRBV5-1	TRBJ2-1	.	TGCGCCAGCAGTACAGATAGCTCCTACAATGAGCAGTTCTTC	CASSTDSSYNEQFF
.	TRBV2	TRBJ2-3	TRBD1	TGTGCCAGCAGTGTGGGGACAGGGTTGAATACGCAGTATTTT	CASSVGTGLNTQYF
once	TRBV5-1	TRBJ2-5	TRBD2	TGCGCCAGCAGCCCCCTTCGGGGGGGGGCTGAGACCCAGTACTTC	CASSPLRGGAETQYF
.	TRBV3-1/TRBV3-2	TRBJ1-1	.	TGTGCCAGCAGGCAGGAAATGAACACTGAAGCTTTCTTT	CASRQEMNTEAFF
.	TRBV5-1	TRBJ2-6	.	TGCGCCAGCAGCTTGGATGGGGTACCAGGGGCCAACGTCCTGACTTTC	CASSLDGVPGANVLTF
.	TRBV9	TRBJ2-7	.	TGTGCCAGCAGCCCTAGTGACGGGTACGAGCAGTACTTC	CASSPSDGYEQYF
.	TRBV7-9	TRBJ1-3	.	TGTGCCAGCAGCGTGCTTTTTTCTGGAAACACCATATATTTT	CASSVLFSGNTIYF
.	TRBV6-6	TRBJ1-1	TRBD1	TGTGCCAGCAGTACCTCCGGGACAGACACTGAAGCTTTCTTT	CASSTSGTDTEAFF
.	TRBV3-1/TRBV3-2	TRBJ2-4	.	TGTGCCAGCAGCCAAGAGGGAACATTAGCCAAAAACATTCAGTACTTC	CASSQEGTLAKNIQYF
once	TRBV5-1	TRBJ1-3	.	TGCGCCAGCAGCCCCAGTACGGGCGGAAACACCATATATTTT	CASSPSTGGNTIYF
.	TRBV19	TRBJ1-1	TRBD1	TGTGCCAGTAGTGCGGGACAGGTACGCGGCACTGAAGCTTTCTTT	CASSAGQVRGTEAFF
.	TRBV5-1	TRBJ1-5	.	TGCGCCAGCAGCTTGGCCCCAGGGGACAATCAGCCCCAGCATTTT	CASSLAPGDNQPQHF
.	TRBV28	TRBJ2-5	.	TGTGCCAGCAGTCCCGGGTTGGTGAGGGGCGGTAAAGAGACCCAGTACTTC	CASSPGLVRGGKETQYF
.	TRBV6-5	TRBJ2-7	.	TGTGCCAGCAGTTCAGTAGCGTCGTACGAGCAGTACTTC	CASSSVASYEQYF
few	TRBV20-1	TRBJ1-1	.	TGCAGTGCTGCCCGGACCGTTGAAGCTTTCTTT	CSAARTVEAFF
.	TRBV20-1	TRBJ1-6	.	TGCAGTCCTGGGACTTCACCCCTCCACTTT	CSPGTSPLHF
.	TRBV28	TRBJ1-3	.	TGTGCCAGCAGTCGAATGCAGGCGGCAGACACCATATATTTT	CASSRMQAADTIYF
.	TRBV11-2	TRBJ2-3	.	TGTGCCAGCAGCATGTTAGATACGCAGTATTTT	CASSMLDTQYF
.	TRBV4-1	TRBJ1-2	.	TGCGCCAGCAGCCAACCCCGAGAGGGGTACTATGGCTACACCTTC	CASSQPREGYYGYTF
.	TRBV12-2	TRBJ2-7	.	TGTGCAAGTCGCTTAGCCCCTCCGGGGGCGTCCGAGCAGTACTTC	CASRLAPPGASEQYF
.	TRBV6-1	TRBJ1-2	.	TGTGCCAGCAGTGAAGCGCAGGCAGGATACGGCTACACCTTC	CASSEAQAGYGYTF
.	TRBV29-1	TRBJ2-7	.	TGCAGCGTTGAGGGGGAGAGGTTGGACGAGCAGTACTTC	CSVEGERLDEQYF
.	TRBV6-5	TRBJ2-3	.	TGTGCCAGCACCCGAACCGGGGATACGCAGTATTTT	CASTRTGDTQYF
.	TRBV7-8	TRBJ2-5	.	TGTGCCAGCAGCTTTGAATGGGGGGAGACCCAGTACTTC	CASSFEWGETQYF
once	TRBV9	TRBJ2-3	.	TGTGCCAGCAGAAGGGGGGACAGATCACCAGATACGCAGTATTTT	CASRRGDRSPDTQYF
.	TRBV5-1	TRBJ2-5	.	TGCGCCAGCAGCTTGGGAATCCTCAGAGGGACCCAGTACTTC	CASSLGILRGTQYF
.	TRBV5-5	TRBJ1-5	.	TGTGCCAGCAGCTTGGATAGCAATCAGCCCCAGCATTTT	CASSLDSNQPQHF
.	TRBV18	TRBJ2-5	.	TGTGCCAGCTCACCGGGCTTAGACGAGACCCAGTACTTC	CASSPGLDETQYF
.	TRBV9	TRBJ2-2	.	TGTGCCAGCAGCGTACTTGAGAACACCGGGGAGCTGTTTTTT	CASSVLENTGELFF
.	TRBV7-9	TRBJ2-7	.	TGTGCCAGCAGCGCCGGGGAGTACGAGCAGTACTTC	CASSAGEYEQYF
.	TRBV7-2	TRBJ2-7	TRBD2	TGTGCCAGCAGCAGACTAGCGGGAAATTACGAGCAGTACTTC	CASSRLAGNYEQYF
few	TRBV4-1	TRBJ1-2	.	TGCGCCAGCAGCTCGCAGGGAACGCTGTCCTATGGCTACACCTTC	CASSSQGTLSYGYTF
.	TRBV7-9	TRBJ1-5	.	TGTGCCAGCAGCTCCGCAGGGGCGGGGCAGCCCCAGCATTTT	CASSSAGAGQPQHF
.	TRBV28	TRBJ1-2	.	TGTGCCAGCAGTCTGGTAGGGGGAAACTATGGCTACACCTTC	CASSLVGGNYGYTF
.	TRBV3-1/TRBV3-2	TRBJ2-2	.	TGTGCCAGCAGCCAAGATCAGTCCGGGGAGCTGTTTTTT	CASSQDQSGELFF